This TCR beta chain was sequenced in a study of circulating and synovial CD4+ cells in juvenile arthritis. General observations from the study: Deeper sequencing increased measured overlap with synovial clonotypes.

This clone is a singleton in its sample. Its antigen remains unidentified. TCRdb keeps only in-frame clones here, not all; method: immunoSEQ multiplex PCR. The sample shows about 36,000 clones, around 96% of them seen only once. This CDR3 is 14 amino acids long. The germline V gene encodes CDR1 SGHTA and CDR2 FQGTGA. J was trimmed by 5 bases and V by 2 bases; bases with no gene match: 5. The sequence was obtained from a human donor with juvenile idiopathic arthritis. V usage is TRBV7-3 and J usage is TRBJ1-1, with 7 nucleotides matching TRBD1. Source material: CD4+ T cells from blood. CDR3 protein: CASSLDREVTEAFF. Written as DNA, the CDR3 is TGTGCCAGCAGCTTAGACAGGGAGGTGACTGAAGCTTTCTTT.